This entry lists 27 T cell receptor beta chains sequenced from one sample in a study of cytomegalovirus exposure and HLA in healthy donors. Profiled with immunoSEQ multiplex PCR; TCRdb holds only in-frame clones, not every one. The data contain 95,000 to 150,000 clones, 88% of them singletons. Sequences were obtained from PBMCs. All receptors derive from a woman in her late teens or twenties in good health and CMV-seropositive.

The V and J genes are TRBV5-6 and TRBJ2-1; tentative D call: TRBD2 (6 bases). The CDR3 consists of 15 residues. Trimming removed 0 bases at V and 4 bases at J, with 11 bases between. Germline V gives CDR1 SGHDT, CDR2 YYEEEE. The CDR3 here is CASSLVIAEYNEQFF. DNA for the CDR3: TGTGCCAGCAGCTTGGTGATAGCGGAATACAATGAGCAGTTCTTC.

This sequence joins TRBV29-1 and TRBJ2-7, with D possibly TRBD2 on 5 matching bases. V lost 6 bases, J lost 4 bases, and 16 bases lay in between. This CDR3 is built from 13 residues. Germline loops: CDR1 SQVTM, CDR2 ANQGSEA. CDR3 sequence: CSVRTTGNYEQYF. The CDR3 DNA is TGCAGCGTACGAACGACGGGAAATTACGAGCAGTACTTC.

CDR3 region: CASSLLGLVDEQYF. The CDR3 DNA reads TGTGCCAGCAGTTTATTGGGCCTCGTGGACGAGCAGTACTTC. The chain links TRBV27 to TRBJ2-7; D ambiguous. Germline lookup yields CDR1 MNHEY and CDR2 SMNVEV (reference sequence). The CDR3 contains 14 residues. With 1 base removed from V and 5 bases from J, the gap between germline ends came to 12 bases.

V usage is TRBV6-1 and J usage is TRBJ2-7, with D possibly being TRBD1 (6 bases). Germline CDR1 and CDR2: MNHNS and SASEGT. The CDR3 contains 14 residues. V was shortened by 4 bases and J by 4 bases, with 14 bases between the two germline ends. The CDR3 here is CASSGYRVQYEQYF. The DNA of the CDR3 is TGTGCCAGCAGTGGCTACAGGGTTCAGTACGAGCAGTACTTC.

This clone was seen at least ten times. The rearrangement links TRBV28 to TRBJ2-7, with a weak D call TRBD2 (6 bases). V gave up 3 bases and J gave up 2 bases, with 17 bases separating them. The V gene's germline CDR1 is MDHEN and CDR2 SYDVKM. This CDR3 comprises 16 residues. CDR3 residues: CASSFVWGSGAYEQYF. In nucleotides, the CDR3 is TGTGCCAGCAGTTTTGTATGGGGTAGCGGAGCCTACGAGCAGTACTTC.

The CDR3 sequence: CASSLQETQYF. The CDR3 nucleotides are TGCGCCAGCAGCCTTCAAGAGACCCAGTACTTC. The chain carries TRBV5-1 and TRBJ2-5; D is ambiguous. V lost 4 bases to trimming and J lost 2 bases, with 3 bases between them. There are 11 residues in the CDR3. The germline V gene encodes CDR1 SGHRS and CDR2 YFSETQ.

The DNA of the CDR3 is TGCGCCAGCAGCGAGGGCAGAAACACTGAAGCTTTCTTT. It is translated as CASSEGRNTEAFF. The J gene is TRBJ1-1, the V gene TRBV5-1; D unclear. The V end lost 4 bases, the J end lost 2 bases, and 9 bases lay between the germline ends. Per germline, CDR1 SGHRS and CDR2 YFSETQ. The CDR3 loop spans 13 amino acids.

This clone occurred once. This sequence joins TRBV7-9 and TRBJ2-7, with D possibly TRBD2 on 6 matching bases. V lost 5 bases to trimming and J lost 4 bases, with 12 bases between them. The CDR3 length is 13 residues. CDR1 SEHNR and CDR2 FQNEAQ come from the germline V gene (reference sequence). Written as DNA, the CDR3 is TGTGCCAGCAGCGAGCGGGTCGGGTACGAGCAGTACTTC. Amino acids: CASSERVGYEQYF.

The chain combines TRBV14 with TRBJ2-7, with 8 bases lining up with TRBD1. This CDR3 is built from 14 residues. The V gene's germline CDR1 is SGHDN and CDR2 FVKESK. Trimming at V came to 4 bases and at J to 3 bases, leaving 5 bases not matched to a gene. The CDR3 sequence is CASSPTGTGYEQYF. The CDR3 coding sequence is TGTGCCAGCAGCCCGACCGGGACAGGCTACGAGCAGTACTTC.

J is TRBJ1-5 and V is TRBV19; D remains unclear. Deletions cut 4 bases from V and 2 bases from J, with 12 bases between. Germline V lookup: CDR1 LNHDA, CDR2 SQIVND (reference sequence). This CDR3 contains 15 residues. DNA of the CDR3: TGTGCCAGTAGTACCGGACCCGGGGGCAATCAGCCCCAGCATTTT. Its translation is CASSTGPGGNQPQHF.

The chain has TRBV2 and TRBJ1-5; unclear D gene. This CDR3 spans 16 amino acids. Germline V gene sequence: CDR1 SNHLY, CDR2 FYNNEI. Trimming left V 5 bases short and J 2 bases short, with 16 bases between. The chain's CDR3 is CASSQFPGKGNQPQHF. The CDR3 DNA follows: TGTGCCAGCAGTCAATTCCCGGGTAAGGGCAATCAGCCCCAGCATTTT.

The V gene is TRBV6-1, the J gene TRBJ2-1; 11 bases align to TRBD2. This CDR3 region has 14 residues. Losses at the gene ends were 8 bases for V and 7 bases for J; bases not matched to a gene: 7. Germline assignment: CDR1 MNHNS and CDR2 SASEGT. The DNA of the CDR3 is TGTGCCAGCTCCCTAGCGGGAGGCTTAAATGAGCAGTTCTTC. Protein sequence: CASSLAGGLNEQFF.

This chain joins TRBV27 and TRBJ1-1; D may be TRBD1 (5 bases). V lost 5 bases to trimming and J lost 5 bases, with 18 bases between them. The CDR3 sequence is 15 residues long. Germline V gene lookup returns CDR1 MNHEY and CDR2 SMNVEV (reference sequence). The CDR3 reads CASSPAGRGRTEAFF. For the CDR3, the DNA is TGTGCCAGCAGTCCAGCCGGGCGGGGGAGGACTGAAGCTTTCTTT.

The chain uses TRBV5-1 and TRBJ1-1, with D unresolved. The CDR3 covers 14 residues. CDR1 and CDR2 from the germline V gene are SGHRS and YFSETQ. V shed 7 bases and J shed 4 bases, with 17 bases lying between them. CDR3 sequence reads: CASAGTAGSTEAFF. The CDR3 DNA reads as TGCGCCAGCGCGGGAACAGCTGGCTCCACTGAAGCTTTCTTT.

The J gene is TRBJ1-2, the V gene TRBV19; D unresolved. CDR1 and CDR2 (germline): LNHDA, SQIVND (reference sequence). CDR3 size: 15 residues. The V end lost 7 bases, the J end lost 3 bases, and 18 bases lay between the germline ends. The CDR3 nucleotides read TGTGCCAGTATATCGAATAGAGGGAACGACTATGGCTACACCTTC. This gives the protein CASISNRGNDYGYTF.

The chain is built from TRBV5-4 and TRBJ2-7; TRBD1 matches at 10 bases. V was clipped by 3 bases and J by 1 base; unmatched bases: 4. This CDR3 contains 15 residues. Germline CDR1 SGHNT, CDR2 YYREEE (reference sequence). The CDR3, as DNA: TGTGCCAGCAGCTCTAGACAGGGGGCGTCCTACGAGCAGTACTTC. This sequence encodes CASSSRQGASYEQYF.

The chain has TRBV4-2 and TRBJ2-7, with TRBD1 as a possible D gene (6 bases). The germline CDR1 and CDR2 sequences are LGHNA and YNFKEQ. Trimming took off 1 base at V and 2 bases at J, with 15 bases between the two ends. CDR3 length: 16 amino acids. The CDR3 DNA reads as TGTGCCAGCAGCCAAGGCGACAGGACAGATACCTACGAGCAGTACTTC. The encoded protein is CASSQGDRTDTYEQYF.

The rearrangement joins TRBV4-2 to TRBJ2-5; weak D call: TRBD2 (5 bases). CDR3 length: 14 residues. Germline V CDR1 and CDR2: LGHNA, YNFKEQ. V was trimmed by 0 bases and J by 10 bases, leaving 15 bases between them. CDR3: CASSQDPPARGQYF. The CDR3 DNA reads TGTGCCAGCAGCCAAGATCCGCCCGCCCGGGGCCAGTACTTC.

This clone came up many times. This rearrangement joins TRBV5-1 to TRBJ1-1; D is undetermined. V lost 3 bases and J 9 bases, leaving 9 bases between the germline ends. There are 11 residues in the CDR3. The germline V gene encodes CDR1 SGHRS and CDR2 YFSETQ. CDR3 DNA: TGCGCCAGCAGCTCCCGGGGTAAAGCTTTCTTT. This sequence encodes CASSSRGKAFF. The variable domain in full, completed from reference TRBV5-1 and TRBJ1-1, reads KAGVTQTPRYLIKTRGQQVTLSCSPISGHRSVSWYQQTPGQGLQFLFEYFSETQRNKGNFPGRFSGRQFSNSRSEMNVSTLELGDSALYLCASSSRGKAFFGQGTRLTVV.

J is TRBJ2-7 and V is TRBV4-3; 12 bases match TRBD1. Germline V gives CDR1 LGHNA, CDR2 YSLEER. CDR3 length equals 20 residues. The V and J ends lost 3 bases and 3 bases, in that order; junction bases with no gene match: 18. For the CDR3, the DNA is TGCGCCAGCAGCCAGCGGGCCGGGACAGGGGGCGACACGACTTACTACGAGCAGTACTTC. Translated, it gives CASSQRAGTGGDTTYYEQYF.

The chain couples TRBV6-5 to TRBJ2-1, with a possible D match to TRBD1 (5 bases). Germline CDR1 and CDR2: MNHEY and SVGAGI. This CDR3 contains 16 residues. The ends were cut back, 2 bases at V and 0 bases at J, with 11 bases in the middle. This CDR3 is CASSYGPGRSYNEQFF. For the CDR3, the DNA is TGTGCCAGCAGTTACGGGCCAGGGCGCTCCTACAATGAGCAGTTCTTC.

The V gene is TRBV7-9, the J gene TRBJ1-4; D is ambiguous. With 5 bases removed from V and 5 bases from J, the gap between germline ends came to 9 bases. Germline V gene data show CDR1 as SEHNR and CDR2 as FQNEAQ (reference sequence). The CDR3 totals 13 residues. CDR3 nucleotides: TGTGCCAGCAGCCCCGACACGAATGAAAAACTGTTTTTT. Amino acid sequence: CASSPDTNEKLFF.

The chain employs TRBV14 and TRBJ1-4; D is perhaps TRBD1 (6 bases). The length of the CDR3 is 17 residues. CDR1 and CDR2 from the germline V gene are SGHDN and FVKESK. V lost 4 bases, J lost 8 bases, and 23 bases lay in between. The CDR3 region has the DNA TGTGCCAGCAGCCCCACGCAGGGGAAAGGTTCCGACGAAAAACTGTTTTTT. This gives the protein CASSPTQGKGSDEKLFF. The full variable domain, its missing parts supplied by reference TRBV14 and TRBJ1-4, is EAGVTQFPSHSVIEKGQTVTLRCDPISGHDNLYWYRRVMGKEIKFLLHFVKESKQDESGMPNNRFLAERTGGTYSTLKVQPAELEDSGVYFCASSPTQGKGSDEKLFFGSGTQLSVL.

The V call is TRBV4-3, the J call TRBJ2-7; perhaps TRBD1 as D (6 bases). Trimming pared 0 bases from V and 2 bases from J, leaving 14 bases between. CDR1 LGHNA and CDR2 YSLEER come from the germline V gene. This CDR3 region has 16 residues. The CDR3 loop is CASSQDLDRSPYEQYF. CDR3 sequence (DNA): TGCGCCAGCAGCCAAGATCTTGACAGGTCCCCCTACGAGCAGTACTTC.

This clone was seen a single time. The rearrangement joins TRBV5-4 to TRBJ2-1; 8 bases are a match to TRBD2. Germline V gene sequence: CDR1 SGHNT, CDR2 YYREEE (reference sequence). CDR3 length: 14 residues. Trimming cost V 4 bases and J 8 bases; bases outside gene matches: 8. The chain's CDR3 is CASSKSGSLDEQFF. DNA for the CDR3: TGTGCCAGCAGCAAGAGCGGGAGTCTTGATGAGCAGTTCTTC.

The rearrangement links TRBV15 to TRBJ2-1; D may be TRBD2 (6 bases). The V gene's germline CDR1 is LNHNV and CDR2 YYDKDF (reference sequence). V was pared by 0 bases and J by 0 bases, with 15 bases between. This CDR3 is built from 18 residues. The CDR3: CATSRDSHKRVSYNEQFF. CDR3 nucleotides: TGTGCCACCAGCAGAGATTCTCACAAGCGGGTCTCCTACAATGAGCAGTTCTTC.

This rearrangement joins TRBV5-1 to TRBJ1-4; 8 nucleotides line up with TRBD1. The CDR3 runs 15 residues. Germline loops: CDR1 SGHRS, CDR2 YFSETQ. V was pared by 2 bases and J by 5 bases, with 5 bases of the junction left unmatched. CDR3 sequence (DNA): TGCGCCAGCAGCTTCCAGGGGGCAAACAATGAAAAACTGTTTTTT. It translates to CASSFQGANNEKLFF.